What follows describes a single T cell receptor (beta chain). Only in-frame clones appear in the TCRdb table, and some are missing; sequencing was by immunoSEQ multiplex PCR. Of 200,000 to 300,000 clones in the sample, 65% to 85% were seen once. This record comes from a study of blood T cell repertoires in COVID-19. As for the study in general: Sources were T cells, B-cell-depleted T cells, or PBMCs; the material itself was cDNA or gDNA.

V lost 7 bases, J lost 2 bases, and 6 bases stayed unmatched. Per the germline V gene, CDR1 is MNHEY and CDR2 is SVGAGI. This CDR3 spans 14 amino acids. The source of this sequence is a human donor in a cohort sampled during active COVID-19. Material for sequencing was peripheral blood. This chain links TRBV6-5 with TRBJ2-3, with 7 bases that match TRBD2. The CDR3 region is CASKIGTTTDTQYF. In nucleotides, the CDR3 is TGTGCCAGCAAAATTGGGACTACCACAGATACGCAGTATTTT.